The clone carrying this T cell receptor (beta chain) was seen a single time. Its antigen is undetermined. Method: immunoSEQ multiplex PCR; TCRdb's copy keeps in-frame clones and lacks some. The table lists more than 45,000 clones, 83% of them singletons, with over 1% in the top ten. The CDR3 consists of 15 residues. From germline, CDR1 is SGHNT and CDR2 YYREEE (reference sequence). V gave up 2 bases and J gave up 2 bases, with 10 bases separating them. This specimen belongs to a study of OX40 agonist ivuxolimab in advanced cancers. Across the study: The eligibility criteria allowed prior anti-PD-1, anti-PD-L1 or anti-CTLA-4 therapy, and around 40% had some.

Study-level points and caveats: Nonresponders, in some cases, also had low normalized T-cell clonal expansion.

V is TRBV5-4 and J is TRBJ2-2; D is perhaps TRBD2 (6 bases). The material sequenced was CD4+ or CD8+ T cells sorted from blood, taken in a trial of the OX40 agonist ivuxolimab. The receptor was isolated from an adult with an advanced solid tumor such as melanoma, head and neck, liver or kidney cancer. The CDR3 protein is CASSFQRANTGELFF. In DNA, the CDR3 is TGTGCCAGCAGCTTCCAGCGGGCCAACACCGGGGAGCTGTTTTTT.